A selection of T cell receptor beta chains follows, all from one sample in a study of blood T cells in healthy people across ages. TCRdb redid the calling of the 5' RACE reads with MiXCR, one entry per CDR3 protein. The sample contains 500,000 to 700,000 distinct CDR3 sequences, about 28% of which appear only once. Source material: blood. The receptors shown here come from a woman of 80 years or more in good health. The CDR3 runs from the conserved cysteine through the conserved F or W. Each record gives: CDR3 DNA, CDR3 protein, clone size, D gene, J gene, V gene. A D gene is named only where the DNA matches it firmly. Size values are once, few and many counts, or a class for expanded clones, and some rows have none.

CDR3 DNA: TGTGCCGGCACTCCGGGACAGTCGAACACCGGGGAGCTGTTTTTT; CDR3 protein: CAGTPGQSNTGELFF; clone size: NA; D gene: TRBD1; J gene: TRBJ2-2; V gene: TRBV14
CDR3 DNA: TGTGCCAGCAGAGTGACGGCTCGGGATCAGCCCCAGCATTTT; CDR3 protein: CASRVTARDQPQHF; clone size: many; D gene: NA; J gene: TRBJ1-5; V gene: TRBV6-5
CDR3 DNA: TGTGCCAGCAGCTGGGGGAGGGTAGGCCCCAATGAGCAGTTCTTC; CDR3 protein: CASSWGRVGPNEQFF; clone size: many; D gene: TRBD2; J gene: TRBJ2-1; V gene: TRBV7-9
CDR3 DNA: TGTGCCAGCAGTTACCCTATCACGGGACGGATAGAACAAGAGGCCCAGTACTTC; CDR3 protein: CASSYPITGRIEQEAQYF; clone size: few; D gene: NA; J gene: TRBJ2-5; V gene: TRBV6-2/TRBV6-3
CDR3 DNA: TGTGCCAGCAGTGAAGGCAGGGGTTCACCCCTCCACTTT; CDR3 protein: CASSEGRGSPLHF; clone size: NA; D gene: NA; J gene: TRBJ1-6; V gene: TRBV6-1
CDR3 DNA: TGCAGTGCTACATGGACAGGGGGTGGTGAGCAGTTCTTC; CDR3 protein: CSATWTGGGEQFF; clone size: NA; D gene: TRBD1; J gene: TRBJ2-1; V gene: TRBV20-1
CDR3 DNA: TGTGCCAGCAGCTTAGTTAAGGGCAGCACTGAAGCTTTCTTT; CDR3 protein: CASSLVKGSTEAFF; clone size: many; D gene: NA; J gene: TRBJ1-1; V gene: TRBV7-8
CDR3 DNA: TGTGCCAGCAGCATGGGGACAGGGGGAAATTCACCCCTCCACTTT; CDR3 protein: CASSMGTGGNSPLHF; clone size: few; D gene: TRBD1; J gene: TRBJ1-6; V gene: TRBV7-2
CDR3 DNA: TGCAGTGCTAAGTGGTTGGTTGCGGGCGAGCAGTACTTC; CDR3 protein: CSAKWLVAGEQYF; clone size: many; D gene: NA; J gene: TRBJ2-7; V gene: TRBV20-1
CDR3 DNA: TGTGCCAGCAGCTTAGGAACGGGAGGACCGTTGTCCTACGAGCAGTACTTC; CDR3 protein: CASSLGTGGPLSYEQYF; clone size: few; D gene: TRBD2; J gene: TRBJ2-7; V gene: TRBV11-2
CDR3 DNA: TGTGCCAGCAGTGCCGGGGAGCTGTTTTTT; CDR3 protein: CASSAGELFF; clone size: few; D gene: NA; J gene: TRBJ2-2; V gene: TRBV28
CDR3 DNA: TGTGCCAGCAGTCCCTTACGACAGGGATCCTATGGCTACACCTTC; CDR3 protein: CASSPLRQGSYGYTF; clone size: many; D gene: TRBD1; J gene: TRBJ1-2; V gene: TRBV3-1